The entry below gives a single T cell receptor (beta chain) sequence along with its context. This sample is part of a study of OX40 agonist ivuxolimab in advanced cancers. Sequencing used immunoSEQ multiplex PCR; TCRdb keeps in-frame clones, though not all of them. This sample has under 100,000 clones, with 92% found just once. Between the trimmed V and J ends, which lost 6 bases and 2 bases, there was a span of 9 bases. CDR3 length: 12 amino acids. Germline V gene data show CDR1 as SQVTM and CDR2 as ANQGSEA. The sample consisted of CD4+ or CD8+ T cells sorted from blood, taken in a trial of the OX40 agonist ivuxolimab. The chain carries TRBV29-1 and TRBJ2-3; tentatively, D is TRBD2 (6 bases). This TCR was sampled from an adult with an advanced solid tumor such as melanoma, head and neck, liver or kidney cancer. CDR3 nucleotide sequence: TGCAGCGTATGGACTACCACAGATACGCAGTATTTT. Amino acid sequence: CSVWTTTDTQYF.